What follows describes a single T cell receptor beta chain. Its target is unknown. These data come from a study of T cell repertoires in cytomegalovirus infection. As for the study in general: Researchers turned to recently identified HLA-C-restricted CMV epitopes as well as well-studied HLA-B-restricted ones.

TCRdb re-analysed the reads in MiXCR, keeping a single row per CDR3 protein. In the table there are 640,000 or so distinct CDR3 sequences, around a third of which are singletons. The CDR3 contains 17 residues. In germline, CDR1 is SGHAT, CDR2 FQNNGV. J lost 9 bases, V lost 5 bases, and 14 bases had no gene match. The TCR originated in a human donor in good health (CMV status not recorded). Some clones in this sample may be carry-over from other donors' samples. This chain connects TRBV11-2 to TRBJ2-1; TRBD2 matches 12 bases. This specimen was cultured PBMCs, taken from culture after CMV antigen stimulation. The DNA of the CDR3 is TGTGCCAGCAGCCCTGCCCGGCTAGCGGGGGGGCGAAGTGAGCAGTTCTTC. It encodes CASSPARLAGGRSEQFF.